The rows below give T cell receptor beta chains drawn from one sample of a study of PD-L1 blockade in urothelial cancer. TCRdb's table, derived via immunoSEQ multiplex PCR, lists solely in-frame clones and lacks some. The sample carries tens of thousands of clones, around 75% recorded once. Sequencing used PBMCs, obtained around atezolizumab (anti-PD-L1) treatment. These receptors were obtained from a man over 45 with urothelial cancer. CDR3s include the opening cysteine and the closing phenylalanine or tryptophan. D genes are given only for firm matches.

d_call j_call v_call cdr3_aa
NA TRBJ2-5 TRBV12-1 CASSPPVDSQETQYF
NA TRBJ1-1 TRBV7-2 CASSLAREGWAFF
TRBD1 TRBJ2-2 TRBV6-4 CASSDGQGTGELFF
NA TRBJ1-5 TRBV9 CASSENAVGNQPQHF
TRBD2 TRBJ2-7 TRBV15 CATGGSGAYYEQYF
NA TRBJ1-1 TRBV6-5 CASSYGLGQNTEAFF
TRBD2 TRBJ2-5 TRBV14 CASSQELAGDIVHETQYF
NA TRBJ2-3 TRBV5-6 CASSPPGGPQYF
NA TRBJ1-1 TRBV2 CASSAGAYTEAFF
NA TRBJ1-1 TRBV5-1 CASSLGGGGRTEAFF
TRBD1 TRBJ1-2 TRBV6-5 CASWGAGGYGYTF
TRBD2 TRBJ2-7 TRBV4-2 CASSQGTSGVSYEQYF
NA TRBJ1-2 TRBV5-4 CASSLGGVWYGYTF
NA TRBJ2-5 TRBV11-2 CASSLGQTYQETQYF
TRBD1 TRBJ1-6 TRBV19 CASRPGTGALLVSPLHF
TRBD2 TRBJ2-7 TRBV27 CASSSTSGRLEQYF
TRBD1 TRBJ1-6 TRBV6-1 CASSESLGTVNSPLHF
TRBD1 TRBJ2-5 TRBV5-6 CASIRIRTGRQETQYF
TRBD1 TRBJ1-2 TRBV6-6 CAIGQGYGYTF
NA TRBJ2-7 TRBV2 CASSELAGGTYEQYF
NA TRBJ1-2 TRBV7-9 CASSPDNRVSYGYTF
NA TRBJ2-7 TRBV30 CAWSLLSYEQYF
NA TRBJ1-1 TRBV15 CATRVRTSNTEAFF
NA TRBJ2-7 TRBV5-5 CASSSGVSYEQYF
TRBD2 TRBJ2-7 TRBV4-1 CASSPPLAGTYEQYF
TRBD2 TRBJ2-1 TRBV19 CASSIAGGLSSYNEQFF
TRBD1 TRBJ1-5 TRBV30 CAWEGGAGQPQHF
NA TRBJ2-7 TRBV10-3 CAISDREYYEQYF
TRBD1 TRBJ2-5 TRBV2 CASGQRQGAETQYF
NA TRBJ1-4 TRBV6-1 CASSAQQGKGEKLFF
TRBD1 TRBJ1-5 TRBV4-1 CASSTSDRDGQPQHF
TRBD2 TRBJ2-7 TRBV11-2 CASSDPASGRALSYEQYF
TRBD2 TRBJ2-1 TRBV5-6 CASSLTSGTSSLFF
NA TRBJ1-2 TRBV2 CASSEQVFPNYGYTF
NA TRBJ1-3 TRBV4-2 CASSQESGGPGNTIYF
NA TRBJ2-5 TRBV6-1 CASSAVNQETQYF
TRBD2 TRBJ2-5 TRBV11-3 CHRAGEAETQYF
NA TRBJ1-1 TRBV9 CASSVLAENTEAFF
NA TRBJ1-5 TRBV6-7 CAIGGSSNQPQHF
NA TRBJ1-5 TRBV15 CATSSGGTGNQPQHF
TRBD2 TRBJ2-3 TRBV14 CASSPLAGGPADTQYF
TRBD2 TRBJ2-5 TRBV19 CAVSGGAGQTQYF
NA TRBJ1-5 TRBV6-4 CASSADGNQPQHF
NA TRBJ1-1 TRBV28 CASSSSENTEAFF
NA TRBJ2-6 TRBV5-1 CASRTEPNLANVLTF